A single sample gave rise to the 3 T cell receptor beta chains below, sequenced in a study of shared clonotypes between healthy human individuals. Naive CD8 cells were CD45RO-negative, positively selected for CCR7, excluding terminally differentiated effector memory CD45RA+ cells. Libraries were prepared by immunoSEQ multiplex PCR; TCRdb keeps only in-frame clonotypes and omits some of them. The data show hundreds of thousands of clones, 95% seen once. Sequenced input: naive CD8+ T cells sorted from blood. The receptors were sampled from a woman aged 25 to 39 in good health.

The V gene is TRBV28, the J gene TRBJ2-2, with D perhaps TRBD1 or TRBD2 (6 bases each). CDR3 length: 16 residues. The germline CDR1 and CDR2 sequences are MDHEN and SYDVKM. Trimming took off 1 base at V and 3 bases at J, with 12 bases between the two ends. The CDR3 sequence is CASSLYRGLYTGELFF. CDR3 in DNA: TGTGCCAGCAGTTTATATCGGGGGCTCTACACCGGGGAGCTGTTTTTT. Variable domain in full (rest from reference TRBV28 and TRBJ2-2): DVKVTQSSRYLVKRTGEKVFLECVQDMDHENMFWYRQDPGLGLRLIYFSYDVKMKEKGDIPEGYSVSREKKERFSLILESASTNQTSMYLCASSLYRGLYTGELFFGEGSRLTVL.

This clone appeared once. The CDR3 loop reads CASSDTGGYGYTF. Here the CDR3 DNA reads TGTGCCAGCAGTGATACAGGGGGTTATGGCTACACCTTC. This chain uses TRBV6-1 with TRBJ1-2, with 8 nucleotides matching TRBD1. The CDR3 spans 13 residues. CDR1 MNHNS and CDR2 SASEGT come from the germline V gene. The J segment lost 5 bases and the V segment lost 3 bases, leaving 2 bases of the junction unmatched.

Here the CDR3 reads CATHIGTGIQPQHF. CDR3 DNA sequence: TGTGCCACCCATATAGGGACAGGGATTCAGCCCCAGCATTTT. This chain connects TRBV19 to TRBJ1-5; 9 nucleotides align to TRBD1. After removal of 10 bases from V and 6 bases from J, the junction contained 10 bases not matched to a gene. The CDR3 covers 14 residues. CDR1 and CDR2 from the germline V gene are LNHDA and SQIVND (reference sequence).